The clone carrying this TCR beta chain has a handful of counts. Its specificity is unknown. The entry originates in a study of T cells after yellow fever vaccination. TCRdb re-analysed the 5' RACE reads in MiXCR, keeping a single row per CDR3 protein. The sample holds 100,000 to 150,000 distinct CDR3 sequences, 13% to 15% seen once. CDR3 size: 12 residues. Germline values: CDR1 MNHEY, CDR2 SVGAGI. Trimming shortened V by 5 bases and J by 6 bases, and 9 bases separated the two germline ends. Study conclusions and caveats: Reappearance after the booster was observed for most primary-vaccination clones (around 96% CD4, about 85% CD8). Among all clonotypes, a small share was observed in both CD4 and CD8 compartments. A weaker but faster secondary response was observed, peaking on day 5 versus 15. One caveat is that FACS-sorted repertoires could contain abundant clonotypes contaminating from the bulk population.

The chain links TRBV6-5 to TRBJ2-3, with D uncertain. Sample: CD8+ T cells sorted from PBMCs, taken 5 days after the yellow fever booster vaccination. This sequence was found in a man younger than 35 who received the YFV17D yellow fever vaccine. The CDR3 DNA sequence: TGTGCCAGCAGTATCTTTGGGGATACGCAGTATTTT. This gives the protein CASSIFGDTQYF.